Sequencing of this T cell receptor beta chain was carried out in a study of follicular helper T cells after annual influenza vaccination. The wider study: For some subjects, blood spans the 2013-2014, 2014-2015 and 2015-2016 annual vaccinations.

General study points: Only roughly 9.5-21% of analyzed cells yielded productive TCRB sequences.

Time point defined: 2014-2015 season, pre-vaccination. Adults were given seasonal inactivated influenza vaccine, and blood CD4 subsets were sorted before and after vaccination. Libraries were prepared by immunoSEQ multiplex PCR; TCRdb keeps only in-frame clonotypes and omits some of them. The sample lists 27,000 or so clones; about 82% were seen once. Notes on this clone: Its antigen is still unknown.

The TCR sequence derives from an adult who received the influenza vaccine. The sample here was CXCR5+ CD38- circulating T follicular helper cells from blood, taken on the day of influenza vaccination. Described subset: circulating Tfh, non-naive CD4+CXCR5+PD-1+ (ICOS+CD38+ or ICOS-CD38-).

The CDR3 region has the DNA TGTGCCAGTAGTATTGATAGGGGGCTAGCCTACGAGCAGTACTTC. Translating it yields CASSIDRGLAYEQYF. This chain joins TRBV19 and TRBJ2-7, with 7 bases fitting TRBD1. The junction had 7 bases not matched to a gene; V was cut back by 3 bases and J by 2 bases. Per the germline V gene, CDR1 is LNHDA and CDR2 is SQIVND (reference sequence). This CDR3 has 15 residues.